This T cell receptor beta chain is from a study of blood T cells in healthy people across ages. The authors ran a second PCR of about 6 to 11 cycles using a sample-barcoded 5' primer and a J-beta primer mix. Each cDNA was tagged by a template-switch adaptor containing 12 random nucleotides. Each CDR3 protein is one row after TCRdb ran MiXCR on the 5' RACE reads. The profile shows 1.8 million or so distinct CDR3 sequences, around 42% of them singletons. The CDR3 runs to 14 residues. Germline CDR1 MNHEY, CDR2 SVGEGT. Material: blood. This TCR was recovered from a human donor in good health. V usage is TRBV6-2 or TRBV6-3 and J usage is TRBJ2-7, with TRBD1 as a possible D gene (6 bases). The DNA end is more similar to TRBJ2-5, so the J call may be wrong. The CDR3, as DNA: TGTGCCAGCAGTTACCGAACAGGGCGCGAGACCCAGTACTTC. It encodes CASSYRTGRETQYF.